These 14 T cell receptor beta chains came from one sample sequenced in a study of T cell changes during pregnancy in multiple sclerosis (dated by TCRdb to between 2019 and 2020). The receptor library was made with the immunoSEQ multiplex PCR assay. Held by TCRdb, this immuneACCESS table contains in-frame sequences only and omits some clones. Under half of the omission traces to an unresolved V gene where checked; the cause of the rest is unknown. Present in this sample are fewer than 110,000 clones, around 93% of which were seen just once. Just under 0.8% of the sample comes from the top ten. The sample consisted of peripheral blood, taken in the third trimester of pregnancy. The receptors were gathered from a female donor in good health, enrolled as a control in a pregnancy study.

CDR3 DNA sequence: TGTGCCAGCAGCTTGGCGTTTCAGGGCTCCTACGAGCAGTACTTC. It is translated as CASSLAFQGSYEQYF. The genes are TRBV5-6 and TRBJ2-7; possibly TRBD1 for D (5 bases). V gave up 0 bases and J gave up 0 bases, with 10 bases separating them. The CDR3 has 15 amino acids. Germline assignment: CDR1 SGHDT and CDR2 YYEEEE. Filled out from reference TRBV5-6 and TRBJ2-7, the complete variable domain reads DAGVTQSPTHLIKTRGQQVTLRCSPKSGHDTVSWYQQALGQGPQFIFQYYEEEERQRGNFPDRFSGHQFPNYSSELNVNALLLGDSALYLCASSLAFQGSYEQYFGPGTRLTVT.

V and J are TRBV7-2 and TRBJ1-2, with a possible D match to TRBD1 (5 bases). The germline V gene has CDR1 SGHTA and CDR2 FQGNSA. The CDR3 length is 14 residues. The V end lost 5 bases, the J end lost 6 bases, and 16 bases lay between the germline ends. The CDR3 DNA reads as TGTGCCAGCAGCCCCTGGACAACCAGAGATGGCTACACCTTC. Translated: CASSPWTTRDGYTF.

The V call is TRBV19, the J call TRBJ2-1; 8 bases agree with TRBD1. The V segment lost 4 bases and the J segment 4 bases; nucleotides outside the gene matches: 6. Germline CDR1 and CDR2: LNHDA and SQIVND (reference sequence). This CDR3 is built from 15 residues. This chain's CDR3 is CASSSSGQGYNEQFF. CDR3 DNA sequence: TGTGCCAGTAGTAGTTCCGGACAGGGTTACAATGAGCAGTTCTTC.

The J gene is TRBJ1-4, the V gene TRBV4-2, with TRBD1 matching 8 bases. The CDR3 sequence is 14 residues long. Germline V gene lookup returns CDR1 LGHNA and CDR2 YNFKEQ. The J segment lost 5 bases and the V segment lost 6 bases, leaving 5 bases of the junction unmatched. CDR3 coding DNA: TGTGCCAGCAGGCCTGGACAGGGAAATGAAAAACTGTTTTTT. Translated, it gives CASRPGQGNEKLFF.

This clone is a singleton in its sample. This sequence joins TRBV27 and TRBJ2-7; 11 bases map to TRBD2. Germline loops: CDR1 MNHEY, CDR2 SMNVEV (reference sequence). CDR3 length equals 17 residues. The junction had 9 bases not matched to a gene; V was cut back by 4 bases and J by 1 base. In DNA, the CDR3 is TGTGCCAGCAGTTCCAGATTAGCGGGGGGGAGATCCTACGAGCAGTACTTC. This sequence encodes CASSSRLAGGRSYEQYF.

The chain joins TRBV11-2 to TRBJ1-2; 7 bases agree with TRBD1. This CDR3 contains 15 residues. Germline loops: CDR1 SGHAT, CDR2 FQNNGV. The junction had 8 bases not matched to a gene; V was cut back by 4 bases and J by 3 bases. As DNA, the CDR3 is TGTGCCAGCAGCTCCCACAGGGGAAAGGACTATGGCTACACCTTC. It yields the protein CASSSHRGKDYGYTF.

This rearrangement joins TRBV27 to TRBJ1-2; D is possibly TRBD1 (5 bases). The CDR3 spans 17 residues. Germline CDR1 and CDR2: MNHEY and SMNVEV (reference sequence). Between the trimmed V and J ends, which lost 6 bases and 1 base, there was a span of 21 bases. The CDR3 bases are TGTGCCAGCAGCCCAAGTGGCAGGAAGGGGTTTAACTATGGCTACACCTTC. Amino acids: CASSPSGRKGFNYGYTF.

The chain employs TRBV28 and TRBJ1-1; 8 bases match TRBD1. V trimming: 6 bases; J trimming: 0 bases; junction bases outside the gene matches: 0. Looked up from germline, CDR1 is MDHEN and CDR2 is SYDVKM. CDR3 length: 13 amino acids. For the CDR3, the DNA is TGTGCCAGCAGGGGACAGGTGAACACTGAAGCTTTCTTT. This gives the protein CASRGQVNTEAFF.

The chain combines TRBV9 with TRBJ2-7, with TRBD2 matching 11 bases. Germline lookup yields CDR1 SGDLS and CDR2 YYNGEE. Trimming at V came to 0 bases and at J to 2 bases, leaving 4 bases not matched to a gene. The CDR3 extends over 16 amino acids. CDR3 in amino acids: CASSVGLAGQTYEQYF. In nucleotides, the CDR3 is TGTGCCAGCAGCGTAGGACTAGCGGGGCAAACCTACGAGCAGTACTTC.

The J gene is TRBJ1-1, the V gene TRBV20-1; D not resolved. Germline CDR1 reads DFQATT; CDR2 reads SNEGSKA (reference sequence). The CDR3 sequence is 11 residues long. Trimming cost V 6 bases and J 5 bases, with 10 bases left between them. For the CDR3, the DNA is TGCAGTGCCGCGGAGGAGACTGAAGCTTTCTTT. Translating it yields CSAAEETEAFF.

V usage is TRBV6-5 and J usage is TRBJ1-2; TRBD1 aligns across 7 bases. V gave up 6 bases and J gave up 3 bases; unmatched junction bases: 4. The length of the CDR3 is 13 residues. The germline gives CDR1 MNHEY, CDR2 SVGAGI. CDR3 DNA sequence: TGTGCCAGCAGAGACAGGGATTACTATGGCTACACCTTC. It translates to CASRDRDYYGYTF.

This CDR3 reads CASSKGQGPQAELFF. As DNA, the CDR3 is TGTGCCAGCAGCAAAGGACAGGGACCCCAAGCGGAGCTGTTTTTT. The gene calls are TRBV21-1 and TRBJ2-2; the table's D call TRBD1 went unverified against the DNA. TRBV21-1 is marked as a pseudogene. The CDR3 is 15 amino acids.

The chain combines TRBV27 with TRBJ2-7, with 8 nucleotides matching TRBD2. In germline, CDR1 is MNHEY, CDR2 SMNVEV (reference sequence). CDR3 length: 15 amino acids. Germline trimming cut 4 bases from V and 5 bases from J; bases unmatched to any gene: 10. In nucleotides, the CDR3 is TGTGCCAGCAGTTCAAGCGGGGGTTCCCCCCACGAGCAGTACTTC. It specifies CASSSSGGSPHEQYF.

This clone was seen a single time. The gene calls are TRBV5-6 and TRBJ2-7, with TRBD1 as a possible D gene (6 bases). The CDR3 covers 14 residues. The germline V gene has CDR1 SGHDT and CDR2 YYEEEE. V was pared by 4 bases and J by 6 bases, with 17 bases between. CDR3 region: CASSAILFRGEQYF. The CDR3 DNA is TGTGCCAGCAGCGCCATCCTTTTCAGGGGCGAGCAGTACTTC.